This TCR beta chain stems from a study of shared clonotypes between healthy human individuals. Study-wide findings and caveats: An anticipated effect of sequencing depth on clonotype sharing among donors was recognized. Only blood samples were collected, and tissue repertoires likely differ.

To note about this clone: What it recognizes is unknown. In the same sample, other DNA sequences code for this CDR3.

The authors ran the assay at deep level. Clones were sequenced by immunoSEQ multiplex PCR, and TCRdb holds only the in-frame ones, with some missing. The data hold some 2,500,000 clones, with over 85% observed a single time. CDR1 is SNHLY, CDR2 FYNNEI, per germline. Between the trimmed V and J ends, which lost 6 bases and 5 bases, there was a span of 7 bases. CDR3 length: 11 amino acids. Naive CD45RA+ and memory CD45RA-negative subsets were split from CD4+ cells. This clonotype originated in a man aged 18 to 30 in good health. Some clones in this sample may be carry-over from other donors' samples. The chain employs TRBV2 and TRBJ2-5, with D hard to call. Sequences were obtained from naive CD4+ T cells from PBMCs. The subset: CD45RA+ positively selected. CDR3 nucleotides: TGTGCCAGCAGCGAGAGGGAGACCCAGTACTTC. It codes for CASSERETQYF. The full variable domain, rest sourced from reference TRBV2 and TRBJ2-5, is EPEVTQTPSHQVTQMGQEVILRCVPISNHLYFYWYRQILGQKVEFLVSFYNNEISEKSEIFDDQFSVERPDGSNFTLKIRSTKLEDSAMYFCASSERETQYFGPGTRLLVL.